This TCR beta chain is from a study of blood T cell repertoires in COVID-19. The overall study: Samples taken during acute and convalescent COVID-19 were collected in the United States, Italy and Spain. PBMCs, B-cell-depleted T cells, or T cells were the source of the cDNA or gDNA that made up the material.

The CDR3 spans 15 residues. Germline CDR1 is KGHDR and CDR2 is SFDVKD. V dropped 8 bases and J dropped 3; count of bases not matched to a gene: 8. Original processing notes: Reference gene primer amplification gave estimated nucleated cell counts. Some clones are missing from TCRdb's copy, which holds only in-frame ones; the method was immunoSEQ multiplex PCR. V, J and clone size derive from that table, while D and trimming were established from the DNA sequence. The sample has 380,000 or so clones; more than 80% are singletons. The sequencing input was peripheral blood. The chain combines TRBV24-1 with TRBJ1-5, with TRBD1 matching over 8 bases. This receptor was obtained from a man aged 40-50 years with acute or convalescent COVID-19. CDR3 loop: CATKTDRGNNQPQHF. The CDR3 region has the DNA TGTGCCACCAAGACCGACAGGGGAAACAATCAGCCCCAGCATTTT.